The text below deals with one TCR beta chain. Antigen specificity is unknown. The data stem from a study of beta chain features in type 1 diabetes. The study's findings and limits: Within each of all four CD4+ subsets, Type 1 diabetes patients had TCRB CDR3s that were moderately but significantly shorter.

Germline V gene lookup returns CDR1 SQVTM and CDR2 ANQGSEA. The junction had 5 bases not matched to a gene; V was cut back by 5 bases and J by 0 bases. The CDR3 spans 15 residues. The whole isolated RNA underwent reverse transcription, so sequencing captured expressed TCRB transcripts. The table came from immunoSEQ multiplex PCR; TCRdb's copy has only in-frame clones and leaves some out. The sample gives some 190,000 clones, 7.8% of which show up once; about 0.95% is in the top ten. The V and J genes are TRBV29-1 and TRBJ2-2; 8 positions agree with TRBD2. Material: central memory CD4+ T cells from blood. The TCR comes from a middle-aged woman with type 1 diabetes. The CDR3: CSVPGGATNTGELFF. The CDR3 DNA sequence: TGCAGCGTTCCGGGGGGGGCCACGAACACCGGGGAGCTGTTTTTT.